A single sample is the source of the 15 T cell receptor beta chains below, sequenced in a study of stem cell transplantation in POMP-related autoinflammatory disease. Assay: immunoSEQ multiplex PCR; the TCRdb copy retains only in-frame clones and omits some. The sample gives around 10,000 clones, roughly 77% of which show up once; approximately 4.4% is in the top ten. This material consisted of CD4+ T cells from PBMCs, taken after stem cell transplantation. These receptors originate from a human patient with POMP-related autoinflammation and immune dysregulation (PRAID). Part of the T cell pool may stem from the graft donor.

The rearrangement joins TRBV18 to TRBJ1-4; TRBD1 is a possible D gene (5 bases). CDR1 is KGHSH, CDR2 LQKENI, per germline. The CDR3 loop spans 14 amino acids. The V gene lost 5 bases and the J gene lost 2 bases, with 9 bases spanning the gap. The CDR3 DNA sequence: TGTGCCAGCTCATTGACAGCGACTAATGAAAAACTGTTTTTT. It translates to CASSLTATNEKLFF.

J is TRBJ1-5 and V is TRBV7-3; D is undetermined. Per the germline V gene, CDR1 is SGHTA and CDR2 is FQGTGA. The CDR3 runs 13 residues. V was trimmed by 5 bases and J by 4 bases, leaving 9 bases between them. CDR3 DNA sequence: TGTGCCAGCAGCCCCGAGCCGAATCAGCCCCAGCATTTT. Its protein product is CASSPEPNQPQHF.

The V call is TRBV19, the J call TRBJ1-2, with 10 bases aligning to TRBD1. The junction had 2 bases not matched to a gene; V was cut back by 3 bases and J by 4 bases. Germline V gene sequence: CDR1 LNHDA, CDR2 SQIVND (reference sequence). The CDR3 consists of 14 residues. CDR3 DNA: TGTGCCAGTAGTATTGGGACAGGGGTCTATGGCTACACCTTC. Translation: CASSIGTGVYGYTF.

The chain uses TRBV5-4 and TRBJ2-7, with D uncertain. Looked up from germline, CDR1 is SGHNT and CDR2 is YYREEE (reference sequence). V was pared by 1 base and J by 5 bases, with 13 bases between. This CDR3 spans 14 amino acids. The CDR3 DNA follows: TGTGCCAGCAGCTTGTACACCTCCTACCACGAGCAGTACTTC. Translated: CASSLYTSYHEQYF.

The table lists this clone with a few counts. The chain employs TRBV12-3 or TRBV12-4 and TRBJ1-1; D not certain. The CDR3 is 13 residues long. V was shortened by 3 bases and J by 3 bases, with 8 bases between the two germline ends. DNA of the CDR3: TGTGCCAGCAGTTTTAAGGGAGACACTGAAGCTTTCTTT. This codes for CASSFKGDTEAFF.

The chain has TRBV6-5 and TRBJ2-7; 10 nucleotides agree with TRBD1. The ends lost 6 bases at V and 4 bases at J; junction bases unmatched: 9. Germline-derived CDR1 and CDR2 are MNHEY and SVGAGI. The CDR3 consists of 15 residues. The CDR3 sequence is CASRPGQGRIYEQYF. The CDR3 bases are TGTGCCAGCAGACCGGGACAGGGGCGAATTTACGAGCAGTACTTC.

The chain joins TRBV28 to TRBJ2-1, with 8 bases matching TRBD2. The CDR3 runs 16 residues. Germline-derived CDR1 and CDR2 are MDHEN and SYDVKM. With 5 bases clipped from V and 7 bases from J, the junction kept 13 bases outside the gene matches. CDR3: CASSPLRASGGNEQFF. Written as DNA, the CDR3 is TGTGCCAGCAGTCCACTTAGGGCCTCGGGGGGGAATGAGCAGTTCTTC.

In this sample, this clone turned up once. The CDR3 sequence is CASSRGRQAGEHKDTQYF. The CDR3 bases are TGCGCCAGCAGCCGTGGCCGACAAGCGGGAGAGCACAAAGATACGCAGTATTTT. This chain connects TRBV4-1 to TRBJ2-3; the match to TRBD2 covers 8 bases. CDR1 MGHRA and CDR2 YSYEKL come from the germline V gene. V trimming: 4 bases; J trimming: 5 bases; junction bases outside the gene matches: 17. The CDR3 has 18 residues.

This clone was recorded a few times. The chain recombines TRBV9 with TRBJ2-1, with 9 positions matching TRBD2. The CDR3 sequence is 16 residues long. CDR1 is SGDLS and CDR2 is YYNGEE in the germline V gene. J was trimmed by 0 bases and V by 1 base; bases with no gene match: 2. The CDR3 DNA sequence: TGTGCCAGCAGCGTAAGCGGGGGGAGCTCCTACAATGAGCAGTTCTTC. This codes for CASSVSGGSSYNEQFF.

This clone was counted a single time. V and J are TRBV11-1 and TRBJ2-7, with 9 bases that match TRBD1. Looked up from germline, CDR1 is SGHAT and CDR2 is FQDESV (reference sequence). The V segment lost 5 bases and the J segment 5 bases; nucleotides outside the gene matches: 7. This CDR3 has 14 residues. In nucleotides, the CDR3 is TGTGCCAGCAGCCCCTGGGACAGGGCCAACGAGCAGTACTTC. Its translation: CASSPWDRANEQYF.

The chain links TRBV19 to TRBJ2-1; D gene unclear. The CDR3 consists of 12 residues. The ends were cut back, 8 bases at V and 8 bases at J, with 13 bases in the middle. Germline V gene sequence: CDR1 LNHDA, CDR2 SQIVND (reference sequence). For the CDR3, the DNA is TGTGCCAGTTCTAGGACCTCCCATGAGCAGTTCTTC. It codes for CASSRTSHEQFF.

With regard to this clone: Other DNA variants within this sample encode the same CDR3. The rearrangement joins TRBV4-3 to TRBJ1-1; D unresolved. The CDR3 covers 13 residues. From germline, CDR1 is LGHNA and CDR2 YSLEER. Trimming pared 0 bases from V and 3 bases from J, leaving 5 bases between. This CDR3 is CASSQDLHTEAFF. The CDR3 region has the DNA TGCGCCAGCAGCCAAGATTTGCACACTGAAGCTTTCTTT.

The chain has TRBV11-3 and TRBJ2-7; 13 bases fit TRBD2. In germline, CDR1 is SGHNT, CDR2 YENEEA. This CDR3 comprises 15 residues. Trimming cost V 3 bases and J 6 bases; bases outside gene matches: 5. CDR3 in amino acids: CASSFGLAGVSEQYF. In DNA form, the CDR3 reads TGTGCCAGCAGCTTTGGACTAGCGGGAGTCTCCGAGCAGTACTTC.

CDR3 nucleotides: TGTGCCAGCAGTGAAATGGATGGGCAGCCCCAGCATTTT. Its translation: CASSEMDGQPQHF. This chain uses TRBV6-4 with TRBJ1-5; D is unresolved. Trimming shortened V by 3 bases and J by 7 bases, and 10 bases separated the two germline ends. This CDR3 is 13 amino acids long. Looked up from germline, CDR1 is MRHNA and CDR2 is SNTAGT.

This clone was observed once. The chain couples TRBV12-3 or TRBV12-4 to TRBJ2-7; no firm D call. CDR3 size: 13 residues. V gave up 6 bases and J gave up 7 bases, with 16 bases separating them. CDR3 DNA: TGTGCCAGCAGCGGCGACATCCGCAGGGAGCAGTACTTC. Translated: CASSGDIRREQYF.